This T cell receptor (beta chain) was recovered during a study of CD4+ T cells in melanoma. General study points: CD8+ T cell, macrophage and B cell function reportedly correlated with neoantigen-specific CD4+ T cells. Reportedly, melanoma neoantigen-specific CD4+ T cells showed varied differentiation states.

On this clone itself: As yet, its antigen is unknown.

Repertoires were generated with immunoSEQ multiplex PCR, while TCRdb's copy carries only in-frame clones and drops some. The sample consists of 20,000 to 25,000 clones, roughly four fifths of them appearing once. V lost 4 bases to trimming and J lost 2 bases, with 15 bases between them. Per germline, CDR1 SEHNR and CDR2 FQNEAQ (reference sequence). The CDR3 extends over 15 amino acids. The J gene is TRBJ2-7, the V gene TRBV7-9, with D perhaps assigned TRBD1 or TRBD2 (6 bases each). The sequenced material came from cells from a culture (not recorded whether cultured in vitro). The source of this sequence is a human donor with melanoma. CDR3 nucleotides: TGTGCCAGCAGCTCCGGGGGCACCCCTCCCTACGAGCAGTACTTC. It is translated as CASSSGGTPPYEQYF.